The clone carrying this T cell receptor (beta chain) was seen at least ten times. The source of the sample is a study of T-cell reconstitution after alpha-beta-depleted transplantation in children. The CDR3 totals 13 residues. Germline CDR1 is SQVTM and CDR2 is ANQGSEA. Trimming took 5 bases from V and 2 from J; bases not matched to a gene: 3. A TCRbeta library incorporating unique molecular identifiers was prepared. One entry per CDR3 protein, called by TCRdb with MiXCR from the PCR reads. The sample has 95,000 to 150,000 distinct CDR3 sequences; approximately 22% are singletons. Sequencing was performed on PBMCs, mostly from graft donor cells, taken 180 days after TCRalphabeta/CD19-depleted stem cell transplant. The rearrangement uses TRBV29-1 and TRBJ1-2, with 9 bases fitting TRBD1. The receptor comes from a male patient aged 2 to 9 who had a stem cell transplant for chronic granulomatous disease, so the T cells may come from the graft donor. CDR3 sequence: CSVQTGGNYGYTF. Written as DNA, the CDR3 is TGCAGCGTTCAGACAGGGGGAAACTATGGCTACACCTTC.